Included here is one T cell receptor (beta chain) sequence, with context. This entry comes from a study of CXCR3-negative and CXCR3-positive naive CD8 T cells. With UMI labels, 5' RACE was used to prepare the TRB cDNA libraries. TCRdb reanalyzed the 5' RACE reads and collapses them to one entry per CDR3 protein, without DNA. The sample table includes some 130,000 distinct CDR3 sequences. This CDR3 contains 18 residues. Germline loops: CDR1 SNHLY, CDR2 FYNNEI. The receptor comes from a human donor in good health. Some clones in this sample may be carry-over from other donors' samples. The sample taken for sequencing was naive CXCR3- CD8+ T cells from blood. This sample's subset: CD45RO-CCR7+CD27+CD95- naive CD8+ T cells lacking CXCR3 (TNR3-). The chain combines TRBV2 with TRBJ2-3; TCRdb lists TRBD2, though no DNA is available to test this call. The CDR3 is CASSETGGGSTSTDTQYF.